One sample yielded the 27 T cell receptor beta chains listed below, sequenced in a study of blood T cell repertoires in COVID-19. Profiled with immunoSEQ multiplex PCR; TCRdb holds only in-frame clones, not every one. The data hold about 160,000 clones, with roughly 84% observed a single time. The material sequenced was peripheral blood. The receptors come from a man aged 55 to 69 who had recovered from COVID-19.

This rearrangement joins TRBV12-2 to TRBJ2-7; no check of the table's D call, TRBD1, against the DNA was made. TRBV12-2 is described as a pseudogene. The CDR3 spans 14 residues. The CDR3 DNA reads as TGTGCAAGTCGCCGACAGGGGGTTATCTACGAGCAGTACTTC. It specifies CASRRQGVIYEQYF.

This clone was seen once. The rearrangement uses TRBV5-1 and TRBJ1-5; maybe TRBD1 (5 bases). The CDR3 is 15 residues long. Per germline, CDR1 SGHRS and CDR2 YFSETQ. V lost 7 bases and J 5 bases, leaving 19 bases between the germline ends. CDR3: CASVDLRGADQPQHF. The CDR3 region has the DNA TGCGCCAGCGTAGACCTGCGTGGGGCGGATCAGCCCCAGCATTTT.

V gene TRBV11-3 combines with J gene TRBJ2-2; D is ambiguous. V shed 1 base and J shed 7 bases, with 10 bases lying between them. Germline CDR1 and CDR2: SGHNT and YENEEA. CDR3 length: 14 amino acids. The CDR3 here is CASSLVSPSGELFF. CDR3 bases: TGTGCCAGCAGCTTAGTGTCCCCGAGCGGGGAGCTGTTTTTT.

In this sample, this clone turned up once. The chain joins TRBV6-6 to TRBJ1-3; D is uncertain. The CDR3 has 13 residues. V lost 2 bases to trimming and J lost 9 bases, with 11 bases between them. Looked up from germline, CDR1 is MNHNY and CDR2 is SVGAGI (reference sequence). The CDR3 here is CASSYIGDGTIYF. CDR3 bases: TGTGCCAGCAGTTACATCGGGGATGGCACCATATATTTT.

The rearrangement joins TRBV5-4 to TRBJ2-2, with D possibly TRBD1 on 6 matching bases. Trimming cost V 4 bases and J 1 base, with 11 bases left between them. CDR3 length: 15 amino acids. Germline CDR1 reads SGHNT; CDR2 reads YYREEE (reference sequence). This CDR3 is CASSPQGLNTGELFF. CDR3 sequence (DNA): TGTGCCAGCAGCCCCCAGGGGTTGAACACCGGGGAGCTGTTTTTT.

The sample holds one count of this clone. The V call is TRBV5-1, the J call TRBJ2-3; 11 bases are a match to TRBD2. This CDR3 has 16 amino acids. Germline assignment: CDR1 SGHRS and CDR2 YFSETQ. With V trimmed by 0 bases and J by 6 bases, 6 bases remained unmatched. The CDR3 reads CASSLELAGGGDTQYF. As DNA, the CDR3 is TGCGCCAGCAGCTTGGAGCTAGCGGGGGGTGGTGATACGCAGTATTTT.

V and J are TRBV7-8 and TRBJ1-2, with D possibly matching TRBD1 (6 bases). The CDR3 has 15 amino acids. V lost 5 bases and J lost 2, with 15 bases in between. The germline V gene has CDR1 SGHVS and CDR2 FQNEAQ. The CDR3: CASSLTGGQNYGYTF. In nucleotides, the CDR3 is TGTGCCAGCAGCCTGACGGGTGGACAGAACTATGGCTACACCTTC.

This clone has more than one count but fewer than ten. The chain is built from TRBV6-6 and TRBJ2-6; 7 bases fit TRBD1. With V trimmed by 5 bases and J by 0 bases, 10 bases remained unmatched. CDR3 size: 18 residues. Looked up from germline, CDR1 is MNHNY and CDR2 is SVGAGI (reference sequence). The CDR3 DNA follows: TGTGCCAGCAGTCCCCGGGACAGTGGATTCTCTGGGGCCAACGTCCTGACTTTC. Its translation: CASSPRDSGFSGANVLTF.

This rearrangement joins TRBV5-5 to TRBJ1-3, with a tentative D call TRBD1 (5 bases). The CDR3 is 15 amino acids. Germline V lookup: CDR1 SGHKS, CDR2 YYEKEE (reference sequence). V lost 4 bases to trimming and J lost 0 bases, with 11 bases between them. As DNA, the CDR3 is TGTGCCAGCAGCGAACAGGTTTTCTCTGGAAACACCATATATTTT. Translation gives CASSEQVFSGNTIYF.

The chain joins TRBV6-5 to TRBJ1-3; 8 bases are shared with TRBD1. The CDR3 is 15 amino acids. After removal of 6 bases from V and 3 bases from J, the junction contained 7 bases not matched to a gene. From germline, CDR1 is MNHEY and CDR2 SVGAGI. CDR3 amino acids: CASRATGQVGNTIYF. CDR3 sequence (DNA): TGTGCCAGCAGAGCAACGGGACAGGTTGGAAACACCATATATTTT.

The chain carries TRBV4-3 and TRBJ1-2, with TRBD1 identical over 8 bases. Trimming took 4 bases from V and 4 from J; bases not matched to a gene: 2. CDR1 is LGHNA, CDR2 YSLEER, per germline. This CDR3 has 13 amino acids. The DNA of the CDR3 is TGCGCCAGCAGCCCACAGGGGGGCTATGGCTACACCTTC. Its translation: CASSPQGGYGYTF.

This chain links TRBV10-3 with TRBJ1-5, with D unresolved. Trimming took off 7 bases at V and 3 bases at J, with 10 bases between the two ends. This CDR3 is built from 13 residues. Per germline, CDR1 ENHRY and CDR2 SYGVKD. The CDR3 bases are TGTGCCATCACATCCGGGGTCAATCAGCCCCAGCATTTT. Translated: CAITSGVNQPQHF.

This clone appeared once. The chain's CDR3 is CASSSGENSPLHF. The CDR3 DNA is TGTGCCAGCTCATCAGGGGAGAATTCACCCCTCCACTTT. The chain employs TRBV18 and TRBJ1-6, with a tentative D call TRBD1 (6 bases). The CDR3 contains 13 residues. The ends were cut back, 5 bases at V and 7 bases at J, with 9 bases in the middle. Germline V gene sequence: CDR1 KGHSH, CDR2 LQKENI.

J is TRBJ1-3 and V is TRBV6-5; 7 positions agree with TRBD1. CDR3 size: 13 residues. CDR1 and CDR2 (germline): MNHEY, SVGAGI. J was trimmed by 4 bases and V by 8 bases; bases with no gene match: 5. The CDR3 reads CASERQGGNTIYF. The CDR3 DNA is TGTGCCAGCGAAAGACAGGGCGGAAACACCATATATTTT.

The CDR3 region is CASSLGPTDTQYF. The CDR3 DNA is TGTGCCAGCAGCTTAGGGCCAACAGATACGCAGTATTTT. The rearrangement joins TRBV11-1 to TRBJ2-3; D unresolved. The CDR3 extends over 13 amino acids. Trimming shortened V by 1 base and J by 3 bases, and 5 bases separated the two germline ends. CDR1 SGHAT and CDR2 FQDESV come from the germline V gene (reference sequence).

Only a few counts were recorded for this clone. This CDR3 is CASRLSLAGDETQYF. The CDR3 DNA follows: TGCGCCAGCAGATTATCACTAGCGGGGGATGAGACCCAGTACTTC. The chain recombines TRBV5-1 with TRBJ2-5; 11 bases match TRBD2. CDR3 length: 15 residues. The germline gives CDR1 SGHRS, CDR2 YFSETQ. V shed 5 bases, J shed 5 bases, and the junction held 8 bases outside the gene matches.

The CDR3 protein is CASSLGGLSSYNSPLHF. In nucleotides, the CDR3 is TGTGCCAGCAGCTTAGGGGGCTTGAGCTCCTATAATTCACCCCTCCACTTT. V gene TRBV7-2 combines with J gene TRBJ1-6; TRBD1 might be the D (5 bases). Per the germline V gene, CDR1 is SGHTA and CDR2 is FQGNSA. The CDR3 contains 17 residues. V lost 1 base to trimming and J lost 0 bases, with 10 bases between them.

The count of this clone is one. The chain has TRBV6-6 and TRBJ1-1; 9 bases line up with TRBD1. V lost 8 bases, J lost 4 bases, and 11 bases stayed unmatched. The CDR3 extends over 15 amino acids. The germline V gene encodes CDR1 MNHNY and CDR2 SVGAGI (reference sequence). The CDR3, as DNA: TGTGCCAGCGATAACAGGGGGCTTCTTGGCACTGAAGCTTTCTTT. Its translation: CASDNRGLLGTEAFF.

The CDR3 protein is CASSQDQVGQIVNYGYTF. CDR3 nucleotides: TGCGCCAGCAGCCAAGATCAGGTCGGACAGATCGTTAACTATGGCTACACCTTC. The chain is built from TRBV4-1 and TRBJ1-2; D might be TRBD1 (6 bases). CDR1 is MGHRA and CDR2 is YSYEKL in the germline V gene. V shed 0 bases and J shed 1 base, with 18 bases lying between them. The CDR3 spans 18 residues.

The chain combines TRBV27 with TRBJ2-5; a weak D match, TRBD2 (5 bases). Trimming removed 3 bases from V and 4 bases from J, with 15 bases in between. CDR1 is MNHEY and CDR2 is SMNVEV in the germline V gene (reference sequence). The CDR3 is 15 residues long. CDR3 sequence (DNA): TGTGCCAGCAGTTTCGGGAACTCGGTAGCAGAGACCCAGTACTTC. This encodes CASSFGNSVAETQYF.

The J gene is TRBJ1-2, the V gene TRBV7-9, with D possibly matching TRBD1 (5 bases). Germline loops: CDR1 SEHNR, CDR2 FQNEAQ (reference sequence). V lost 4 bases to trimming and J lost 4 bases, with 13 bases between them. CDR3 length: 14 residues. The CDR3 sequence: CASSSGGRGYGYTF. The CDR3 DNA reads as TGTGCCAGCAGCTCCGGGGGACGGGGCTATGGCTACACCTTC.

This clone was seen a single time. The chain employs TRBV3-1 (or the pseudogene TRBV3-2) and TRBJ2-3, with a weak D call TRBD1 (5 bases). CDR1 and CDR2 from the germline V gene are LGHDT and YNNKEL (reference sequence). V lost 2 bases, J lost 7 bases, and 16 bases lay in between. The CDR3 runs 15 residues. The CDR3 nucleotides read TGTGCCAGCAGCCAACCCCAGGGAATAGGATATACGCAGTATTTT. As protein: CASSQPQGIGYTQYF.

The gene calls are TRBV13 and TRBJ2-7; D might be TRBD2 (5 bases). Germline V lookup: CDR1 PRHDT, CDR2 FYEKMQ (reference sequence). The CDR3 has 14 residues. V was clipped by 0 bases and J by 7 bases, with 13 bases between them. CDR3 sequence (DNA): TGTGCCAGCAGCTTAGGACTAGTGCTGGCTGAGCAGTACTTC. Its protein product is CASSLGLVLAEQYF.

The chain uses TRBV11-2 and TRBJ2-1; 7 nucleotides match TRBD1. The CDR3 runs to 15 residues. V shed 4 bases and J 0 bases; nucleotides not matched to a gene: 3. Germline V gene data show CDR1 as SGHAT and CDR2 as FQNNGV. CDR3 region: CASSSQGHSYNEQFF. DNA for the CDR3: TGTGCCAGCAGCTCACAGGGGCACTCCTACAATGAGCAGTTCTTC.

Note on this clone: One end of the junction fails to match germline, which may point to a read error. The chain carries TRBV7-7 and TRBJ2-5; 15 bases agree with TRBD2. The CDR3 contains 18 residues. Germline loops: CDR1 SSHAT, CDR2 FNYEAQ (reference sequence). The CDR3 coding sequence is TGTGCTAGCAGCTCGCAAGCCCCGGGACTAGCGGGGGGAGAGACCCAGTACTTC. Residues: CASSSQAPGLAGGETQYF.

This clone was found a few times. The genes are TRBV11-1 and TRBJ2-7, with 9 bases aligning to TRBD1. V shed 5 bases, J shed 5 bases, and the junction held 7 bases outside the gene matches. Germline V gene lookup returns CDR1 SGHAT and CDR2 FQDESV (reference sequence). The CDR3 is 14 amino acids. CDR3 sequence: CASSTGTGYHEQYF. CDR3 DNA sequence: TGTGCCAGCAGCACCGGGACAGGGTATCACGAGCAGTACTTC.

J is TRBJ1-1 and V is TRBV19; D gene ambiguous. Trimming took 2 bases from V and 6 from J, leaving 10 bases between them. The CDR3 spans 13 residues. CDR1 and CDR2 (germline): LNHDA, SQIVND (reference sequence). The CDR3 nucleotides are TGTGCCAGTAGTATATTAGCCGCATCTGAAGCTTTCTTT. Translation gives CASSILAASEAFF.